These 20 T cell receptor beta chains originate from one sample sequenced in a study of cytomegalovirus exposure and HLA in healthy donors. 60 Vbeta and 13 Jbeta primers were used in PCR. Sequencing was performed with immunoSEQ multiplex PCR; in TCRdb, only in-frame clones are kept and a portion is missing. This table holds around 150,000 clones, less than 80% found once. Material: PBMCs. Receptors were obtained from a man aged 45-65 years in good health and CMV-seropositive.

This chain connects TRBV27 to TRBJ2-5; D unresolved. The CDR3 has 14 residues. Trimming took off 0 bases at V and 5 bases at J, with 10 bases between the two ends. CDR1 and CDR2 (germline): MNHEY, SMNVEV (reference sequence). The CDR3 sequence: CASSLSPFGETQYF. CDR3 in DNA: TGTGCCAGCAGTTTATCCCCGTTCGGGGAGACCCAGTACTTC.

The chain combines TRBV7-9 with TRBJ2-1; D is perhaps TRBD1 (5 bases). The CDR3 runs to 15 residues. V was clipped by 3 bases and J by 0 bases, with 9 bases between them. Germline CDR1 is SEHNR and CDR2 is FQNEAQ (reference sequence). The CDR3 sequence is CASSLTASSYNEQFF. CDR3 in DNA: TGTGCCAGCAGCTTGACAGCCAGCTCCTACAATGAGCAGTTCTTC.

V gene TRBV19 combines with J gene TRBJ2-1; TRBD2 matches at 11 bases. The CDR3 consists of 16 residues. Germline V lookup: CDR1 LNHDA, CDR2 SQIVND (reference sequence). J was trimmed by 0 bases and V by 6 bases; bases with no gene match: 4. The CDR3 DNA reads TGTGCCAGTAGCCTAGCGGGAGGTAGCTCCTACAATGAGCAGTTCTTC. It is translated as CASSLAGGSSYNEQFF. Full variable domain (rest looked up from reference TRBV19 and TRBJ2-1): DGGITQSPKYLFRKEGQNVTLSCEQNLNHDAMYWYRQDPGQGLRLIYYSQIVNDFQKGDIAEGYSVSREKKESFPLTVTSAQKNPTAFYLCASSLAGGSSYNEQFFGPGTRLTVL.

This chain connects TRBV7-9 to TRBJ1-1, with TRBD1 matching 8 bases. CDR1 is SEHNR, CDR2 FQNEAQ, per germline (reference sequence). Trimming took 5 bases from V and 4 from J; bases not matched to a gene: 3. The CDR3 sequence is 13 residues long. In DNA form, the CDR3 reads TGTGCCAGCAGCCGGACAGGGCCCACTGAAGCTTTCTTT. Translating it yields CASSRTGPTEAFF.

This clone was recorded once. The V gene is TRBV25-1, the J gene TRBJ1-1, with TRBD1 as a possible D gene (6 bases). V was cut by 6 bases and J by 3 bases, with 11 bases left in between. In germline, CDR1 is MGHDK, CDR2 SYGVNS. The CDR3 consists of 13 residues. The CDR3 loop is CASRGQRYTEAFF. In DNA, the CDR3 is TGTGCCAGCAGAGGACAGAGATACACTGAAGCTTTCTTT.

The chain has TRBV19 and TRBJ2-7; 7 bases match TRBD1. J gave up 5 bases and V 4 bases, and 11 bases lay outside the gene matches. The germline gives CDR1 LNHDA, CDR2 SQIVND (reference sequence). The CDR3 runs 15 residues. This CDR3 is CASSSLTGKIHEQYF. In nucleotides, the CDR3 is TGTGCCAGTAGTAGTCTGACAGGGAAGATCCACGAGCAGTACTTC.

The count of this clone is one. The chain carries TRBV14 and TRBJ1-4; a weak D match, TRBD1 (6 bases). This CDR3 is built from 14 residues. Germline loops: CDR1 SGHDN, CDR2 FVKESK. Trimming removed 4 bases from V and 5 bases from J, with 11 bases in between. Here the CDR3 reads CASSLIGQNEKLFF. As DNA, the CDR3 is TGTGCCAGCAGCCTTATCGGACAGAATGAAAAACTGTTTTTT.

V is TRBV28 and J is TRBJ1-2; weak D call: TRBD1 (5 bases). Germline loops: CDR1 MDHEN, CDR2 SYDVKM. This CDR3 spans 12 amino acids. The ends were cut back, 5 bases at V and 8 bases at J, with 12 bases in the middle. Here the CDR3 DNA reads TGTGCCAGCAGTCCCCAGGGCGGCGGCTACACCTTC. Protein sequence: CASSPQGGGYTF.

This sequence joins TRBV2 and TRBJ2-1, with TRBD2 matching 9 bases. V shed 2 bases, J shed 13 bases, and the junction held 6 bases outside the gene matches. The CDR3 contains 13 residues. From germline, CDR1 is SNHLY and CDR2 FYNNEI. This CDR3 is CASSERLAGPQFF. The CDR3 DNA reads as TGTGCCAGCAGTGAACGGCTAGCGGGGCCCCAGTTCTTC.

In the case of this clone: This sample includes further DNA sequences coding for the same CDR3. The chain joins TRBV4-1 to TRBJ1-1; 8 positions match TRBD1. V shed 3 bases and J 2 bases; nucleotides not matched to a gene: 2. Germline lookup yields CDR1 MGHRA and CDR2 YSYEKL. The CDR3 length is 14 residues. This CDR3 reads CASSHGQGNTEAFF. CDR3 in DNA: TGCGCCAGCAGCCACGGACAGGGCAACACTGAAGCTTTCTTT.

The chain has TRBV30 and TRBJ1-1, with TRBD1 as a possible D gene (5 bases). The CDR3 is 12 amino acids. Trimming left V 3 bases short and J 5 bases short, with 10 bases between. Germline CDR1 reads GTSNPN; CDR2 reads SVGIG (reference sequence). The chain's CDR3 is CAWRSGRTEAFF. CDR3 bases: TGTGCCTGGAGATCAGGGCGAACTGAAGCTTTCTTT. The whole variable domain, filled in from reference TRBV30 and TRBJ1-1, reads SQTIHQWPATLVQPVGSPLSLECTVEGTSNPNLYWYRQAAGRGLQLLFYSVGIGQISSEVPQNLSASRPQDRQFILSSKKLLLSDSGFYLCAWRSGRTEAFFGQGTRLTVV.

The CDR3 here is CASRRGGRETQYF. The CDR3 coding sequence is TGTGCCAGCCGGAGGGGCGGGCGGGAGACCCAGTACTTC. V gene TRBV6-5 combines with J gene TRBJ2-5; TRBD2 is a possible D gene (6 bases). The CDR3 covers 13 residues. V lost 8 bases and J 5 bases, leaving 15 bases between the germline ends. Germline V CDR1 and CDR2: MNHEY, SVGAGI.

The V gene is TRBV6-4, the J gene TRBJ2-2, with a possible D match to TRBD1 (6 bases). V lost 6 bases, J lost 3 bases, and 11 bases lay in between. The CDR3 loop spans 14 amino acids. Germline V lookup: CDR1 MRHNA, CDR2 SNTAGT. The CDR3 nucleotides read TGTGCCAGCAGCCGGGACACCGACACCGGGGAGCTGTTTTTT. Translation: CASSRDTDTGELFF.

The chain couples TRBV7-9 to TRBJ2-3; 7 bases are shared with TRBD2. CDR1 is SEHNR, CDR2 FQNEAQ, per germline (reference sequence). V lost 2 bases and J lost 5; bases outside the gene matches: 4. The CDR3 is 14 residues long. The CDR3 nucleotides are TGTGCCAGCAGCTTACCCCCGGGAGGAGATACGCAGTATTTT. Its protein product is CASSLPPGGDTQYF.

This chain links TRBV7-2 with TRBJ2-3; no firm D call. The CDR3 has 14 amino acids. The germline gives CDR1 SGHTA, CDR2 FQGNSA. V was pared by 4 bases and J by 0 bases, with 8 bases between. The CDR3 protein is CASSWQASTDTQYF. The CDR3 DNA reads TGTGCCAGCAGCTGGCAGGCCAGCACAGATACGCAGTATTTT.

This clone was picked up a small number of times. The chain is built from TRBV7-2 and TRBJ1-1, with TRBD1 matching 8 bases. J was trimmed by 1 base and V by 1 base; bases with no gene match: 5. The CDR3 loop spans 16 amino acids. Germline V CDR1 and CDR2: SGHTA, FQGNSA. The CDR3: CASSLETGTGNTEAFF. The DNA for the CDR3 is TGTGCCAGCAGCTTAGAAACTGGGACAGGGAACACTGAAGCTTTCTTT.

The CDR3 loop is CASSQDRVGQPQHF. In nucleotides, the CDR3 is TGTGCCAGCAGCCAAGACAGGGTCGGGCAGCCCCAGCATTTT. The rearrangement links TRBV7-2 to TRBJ1-5; 7 bases agree with TRBD1. This CDR3 is 14 amino acids long. Germline V gene lookup returns CDR1 SGHTA and CDR2 FQGNSA. V was pared by 5 bases and J by 7 bases, with 8 bases of the junction left unmatched.

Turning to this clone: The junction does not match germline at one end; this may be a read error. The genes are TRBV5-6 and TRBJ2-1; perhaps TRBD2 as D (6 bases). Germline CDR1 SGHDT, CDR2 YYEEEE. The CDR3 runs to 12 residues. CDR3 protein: CASSLAGTLLIF. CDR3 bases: TGTGCCAGCAGCTTGGCCGGGACTTTATTGATCTTC.

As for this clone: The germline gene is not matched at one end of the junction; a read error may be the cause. This chain's CDR3 is CASSPTRTEEQFF. As DNA, the CDR3 is TGTGCTAGCAGCCCCACTAGAACCGAGGAGCAGTTCTTC. The chain employs TRBV7-7 and TRBJ2-1; tentatively, D is TRBD2 (5 bases). The germline V gene has CDR1 SSHAT and CDR2 FNYEAQ (reference sequence). The CDR3 loop spans 13 amino acids.

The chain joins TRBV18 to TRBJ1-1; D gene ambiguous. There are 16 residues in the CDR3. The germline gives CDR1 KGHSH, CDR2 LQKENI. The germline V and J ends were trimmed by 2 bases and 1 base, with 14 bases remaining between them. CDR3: CASSPESARKNTEAFF. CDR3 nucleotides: TGTGCCAGCTCACCAGAGTCAGCGAGAAAGAACACTGAAGCTTTCTTT.